This T cell receptor beta chain was sequenced in a study of monozygotic twins with inflammatory bowel disease. Overall study findings and caveats: The sharing of clonotypes with others was lower in IBD patients than in healthy twins, especially with disease activity. It was observed that concordant and discordant twins did not differ in repertoire similarity, possibly given limited power.

Concerning this clonotype itself: Antigen: not known.

CDR1 and CDR2 from the germline V gene are SGHRS and YFSETQ. The CDR3 totals 16 residues. Making each TCR library took around 3,600 ng of total RNA. TCRdb re-called the 5' RACE reads and catalogs CDR3 proteins one per entry, DNA excluded. This table holds approximately 330,000 distinct CDR3 sequences. The clonotype originates from a human donor with ulcerative colitis or Crohn's disease, or a healthy co-twin of an affected twin (not recorded which). Sequenced input: blood. This chain connects TRBV5-1 to TRBJ2-1; TCRdb indicates TRBD1, and absent DNA this call remains unverified. CDR3 residues: CASRHVGANSYNEQFF.